The rows below give T cell receptor beta chains drawn from one sample of a study of glioma-infiltrating T cells after dendritic cell vaccination. Only in-frame clones appear in the TCRdb table, and some are missing; sequencing was by immunoSEQ multiplex PCR. The profile covers about 73,000 clones, with over 75% appearing a single time and 2.1% taken by the ten largest. This sample comprised blood, obtained before dendritic cell vaccination. The receptor set was obtained from a human donor with glioblastoma. Both conserved end residues are part of each CDR3. Each record gives: D gene, J gene, clone size, CDR3 length, V gene, CDR3 protein, CDR3 DNA. D genes are given only for firm matches. Expanded clones get a size class; other rows say once, few or many, or leave the size out.

D: TRBD1
J: TRBJ1-2
size: .
length: 13
V: TRBV5-6
CDR3: CASSSQGANGYTF
DNA: TGTGCCAGCAGCTCACAGGGGGCGAATGGCTACACCTTC

D: TRBD2
J: TRBJ2-1
size: once
length: 16
V: TRBV9
CDR3: CASSPGSGRAYNEQFF
DNA: TGTGCCAGCAGCCCCGGTAGCGGGAGGGCCTACAATGAGCAGTTCTTC

D: TRBD2
J: TRBJ2-1
size: .
length: 16
V: TRBV5-1
CDR3: CASSMGLAGAYNEQFF
DNA: TGCGCCAGCAGCATGGGACTAGCGGGGGCATACAATGAGCAGTTCTTC

D: .
J: TRBJ1-2
size: .
length: 14
V: TRBV2
CDR3: CASRVGGGSYGYTF
DNA: TGTGCCAGCAGGGTGGGGGGGGGAAGCTATGGCTACACCTTC

D: .
J: TRBJ1-6
size: medium-sized
length: 12
V: TRBV2
CDR3: CASHLLGSPLHF
DNA: TGTGCCAGCCACTTACTTGGTTCACCCCTCCACTTT

D: .
J: TRBJ1-2
size: .
length: 12
V: TRBV10-2
CDR3: CASSDYREGYTF
DNA: TGCGCCAGCAGCGACTACAGGGAAGGCTACACCTTC

D: .
J: TRBJ2-4
size: .
length: 16
V: TRBV5-1
CDR3: CASSFDTRPSKNIQYF
DNA: TGCGCCAGCAGTTTTGACACCCGCCCCTCCAAAAACATTCAGTACTTC

D: .
J: TRBJ2-3
size: .
length: 14
V: TRBV28
CDR3: CASTPRGSADTQYF
DNA: TGTGCCAGCACCCCCAGAGGGTCTGCAGATACGCAGTATTTT

D: .
J: TRBJ1-1
size: .
length: 15
V: TRBV18
CDR3: CASSPREGSGTEAFF
DNA: TGTGCCAGCTCACCCAGGGAGGGGTCGGGCACTGAAGCTTTCTTT

D: TRBD1
J: TRBJ2-3
size: .
length: 16
V: TRBV28
CDR3: CASSLVRGQGSDTQYF
DNA: TGTGCCAGCAGTTTAGTGCGAGGACAGGGGTCAGATACGCAGTATTTT

D: .
J: TRBJ2-7
size: .
length: 15
V: TRBV7-2
CDR3: CASSLTRGPELKQYF
DNA: TGTGCCAGCAGCTTAACGCGGGGGCCCGAGTTAAAGCAGTACTTC

D: TRBD2
J: TRBJ2-3
size: .
length: 15
V: TRBV10-3
CDR3: CAISGLAGATDTQYF
DNA: TGTGCCATCAGTGGTCTAGCGGGAGCTACAGATACGCAGTATTTT

D: .
J: TRBJ1-5
size: .
length: 12
V: TRBV6-6
CDR3: CASTFLDQPQHF
DNA: TGTGCCAGCACCTTTCTCGATCAGCCCCAGCATTTT

D: .
J: TRBJ1-6
size: few
length: 12
V: TRBV6-5
CDR3: CASSLTSSPLHF
DNA: TGTGCCAGCAGTTTGACAAGTTCACCCCTCCACTTT

D: TRBD1
J: TRBJ1-6
size: .
length: 15
V: TRBV5-4
CDR3: CASSPVAGGNSPLHF
DNA: TGTGCCAGCAGCCCTGTGGCAGGGGGCAATTCACCCCTCCACTTT

D: .
J: TRBJ1-4
size: .
length: 15
V: TRBV6-6
CDR3: CASSFRQATNEKLFF
DNA: TGTGCCAGCAGTTTTCGACAAGCAACTAATGAAAAACTGTTTTTT

D: .
J: TRBJ1-1
size: .
length: 19
V: TRBV27
CDR3: CASSLSKRVVGGMNTEAFF
DNA: TGTGCCAGCAGTTTATCGAAACGCGTCGTAGGGGGAATGAACACTGAAGCTTTCTTT

D: TRBD2
J: TRBJ2-7
size: once
length: 15
V: TRBV7-2
CDR3: CASSQGLAGSYEQYF
DNA: TGTGCCAGCAGCCAGGGACTAGCGGGGTCCTACGAGCAGTACTTC

D: .
J: TRBJ2-4
size: .
length: 15
V: TRBV18
CDR3: CASSPPGQGLGIQYF
DNA: TGTGCCAGCTCACCCCCGGGACAAGGACTGGGCATTCAGTACTTC

D: TRBD1
J: TRBJ2-2
size: once
length: 16
V: TRBV11-2
CDR3: CASSRHMTGESGELFF
DNA: TGTGCCAGCAGCCGACATATGACAGGGGAGTCCGGGGAGCTGTTTTTT

D: .
J: TRBJ2-3
size: .
length: 15
V: TRBV25-1
CDR3: CASSQDSGRTDTQYF
DNA: TGTGCCAGCAGTCAGGACAGCGGTCGCACAGATACGCAGTACTTT

D: .
J: TRBJ2-7
size: .
length: 15
V: TRBV4-1
CDR3: CASSLIQGDPYEQYF
DNA: TGCGCCAGCAGCCTCATCCAGGGTGACCCCTACGAGCAGTACTTC

D: .
J: TRBJ1-3
size: few
length: 15
V: TRBV18
CDR3: CASSPGIPAGNTIYF
DNA: TGTGCCAGCTCACCCGGGATACCCGCTGGAAACACCATATATTTT

D: .
J: TRBJ2-2
size: .
length: 13
V: TRBV16
CDR3: CASSQSYPGELFF
DNA: TGTGCCAGCAGCCAATCGTATCCCGGGGAGCTGTTTTTT

D: .
J: TRBJ2-1
size: .
length: 15
V: TRBV30
CDR3: CAWSVGGIAKNEQFF
DNA: TGTGCCTGGAGTGTGGGAGGAATCGCGAAAAATGAGCAGTTCTTC

D: .
J: TRBJ1-2
size: once
length: 15
V: TRBV7-9
CDR3: CASIQGGALSYGYTF
DNA: TGTGCCAGCATCCAAGGGGGGGCGCTGTCCTATGGCTACACCTTC

D: TRBD1
J: TRBJ2-4
size: .
length: 16
V: TRBV6-6
CDR3: CASTAGQGRSKNIQYF
DNA: TGTGCCAGCACCGCCGGACAGGGGAGATCCAAAAACATTCAGTACTTC

D: TRBD1
J: TRBJ1-5
size: .
length: 13
V: TRBV7-9
CDR3: CASSEQGAQPQHF
DNA: TGTGCCAGCAGCGAGCAGGGGGCCCAGCCCCAGCATTTT

D: TRBD1
J: TRBJ2-5
size: once
length: 14
V: TRBV25-1
CDR3: CASSETGGQETQYF
DNA: TGTGCCAGCAGTGAAACAGGGGGACAAGAGACCCAGTACTTC

D: .
J: TRBJ2-1
size: .
length: 13
V: TRBV7-6
CDR3: CASRGLGGNEQFF
DNA: TGTGCCAGCAGGGGACTTGGGGGCAATGAGCAGTTCTTC

D: .
J: TRBJ1-2
size: .
length: 14
V: TRBV2
CDR3: CASRLDSLDYGYTF
DNA: TGTGCCAGCAGGCTGGACAGCCTAGACTATGGCTACACCTTC

D: .
J: TRBJ2-1
size: .
length: 14
V: TRBV30
CDR3: CAWSVRVGGTEQFF
DNA: TGTGCCTGGAGTGTACGGGTGGGAGGTACTGAGCAGTTCTTC